There are many counts of the clone carrying this TCR beta chain. Its target is not known. Germline trimming cut 0 bases from V and 2 bases from J; bases unmatched to any gene: 4. Germline lookup yields CDR1 LNHNV and CDR2 YYDKDF (reference sequence). The CDR3 runs to 15 residues. The sample originates from a study of metastatic and nonmetastatic thyroid tumors. Study-level points and caveats: Compared with benign nodules, malignant thyroid tumors were reported to have significantly higher TCR beta diversity in both blood and tumor.

TCRdb reanalyzed the PCR reads with MiXCR. The sample holds 25,000 to 30,000 clones; about 15% are singletons and the top ten take around 14%. Each patient came to thyroid surgery without any prior treatment (of any kind). The clonotype originates from a male donor with papillary thyroid cancer or a benign thyroid nodule (not recorded which). Some clones in this sample may be carry-over from other donors' samples. The chain employs TRBV15 and TRBJ2-7, with 7 bases matching TRBD1. The sequenced material came from blood. The CDR3 is CATSRDAGGPYEQYF. The CDR3 DNA is TGTGCCACCAGCAGAGATGCAGGGGGTCCCTACGAGCAGTACTTC.